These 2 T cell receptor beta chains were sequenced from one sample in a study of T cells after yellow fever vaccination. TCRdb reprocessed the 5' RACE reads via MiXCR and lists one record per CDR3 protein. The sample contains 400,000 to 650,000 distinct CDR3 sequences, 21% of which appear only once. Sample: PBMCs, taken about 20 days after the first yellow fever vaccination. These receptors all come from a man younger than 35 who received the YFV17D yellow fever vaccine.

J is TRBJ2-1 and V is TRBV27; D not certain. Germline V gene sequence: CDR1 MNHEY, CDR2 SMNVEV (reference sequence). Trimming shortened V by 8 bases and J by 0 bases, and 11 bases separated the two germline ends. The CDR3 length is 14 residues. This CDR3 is CASHRDNSYNEQFF. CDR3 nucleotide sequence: TGTGCCAGCCACAGAGACAACTCCTACAATGAGCAGTTCTTC.

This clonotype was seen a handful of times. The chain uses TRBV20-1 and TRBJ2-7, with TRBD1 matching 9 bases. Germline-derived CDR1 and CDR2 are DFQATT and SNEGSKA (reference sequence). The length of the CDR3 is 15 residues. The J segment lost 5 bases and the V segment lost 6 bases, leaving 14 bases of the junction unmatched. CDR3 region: CSAKHLGQGSHEQYF. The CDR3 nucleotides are TGCAGTGCCAAACATTTAGGACAGGGGTCCCACGAGCAGTACTTC.